The 21 T cell receptor beta chains presented below share a single source sample, sequenced in a study of blood T cells in healthy people across ages. Primed by a sample-barcoded 5' primer and a J-beta primer mix, a second PCR proceeded for roughly 7 to 12 cycles. From the 5' RACE reads, TCRdb called clonotypes with MiXCR, one entry per CDR3 protein. The profile covers hundreds of thousands of distinct CDR3 sequences, with about 55% appearing a single time and 45% to 60% taken by the ten largest. Material: blood. These receptors originate from a man in his fifties or sixties in good health.

The V and J genes are TRBV18 and TRBJ2-1; 10 nucleotides match TRBD2. The germline V gene encodes CDR1 KGHSH and CDR2 LQKENI. This CDR3 has 15 amino acids. The V segment lost 6 bases and the J segment 3 bases; nucleotides outside the gene matches: 5. The DNA for the CDR3 is TGTGCCAGCTCGGAGAGGACTAGCGGCTACAATGAGCAGTTCTTC. It yields the protein CASSERTSGYNEQFF.

In its sample, this clonotype was seen once. The J gene is TRBJ2-7, the V gene TRBV27; 7 bases fit TRBD2. J lost 4 bases, V lost 6 bases, and 6 bases had no gene match. The CDR3 runs to 13 residues. CDR1 and CDR2 (germline): MNHEY, SMNVEV (reference sequence). Here the CDR3 reads CASSPHGGYEQYF. CDR3 nucleotides: TGTGCCAGCAGCCCCCACGGGGGGTACGAGCAGTACTTC.

This clonotype was counted a few times. The chain couples TRBV10-1 to TRBJ2-5; D not resolved. The J call may be incorrect, as the DNA end agrees better with TRBJ2-7. Germline assignment: CDR1 WNHNN and CDR2 SYGVQD (reference sequence). This CDR3 region has 14 residues. CDR3 in DNA: TGCGCCAGCAGTGCGGACGGGTCGTTCGACGAGCAGTACTTC. Amino acids: CASSADGSFDEQYF.

This chain joins TRBV6-5 and TRBJ2-1, with 9 positions matching TRBD1. Trimming at V came to 0 bases and at J to 6 bases, leaving 15 bases not matched to a gene. CDR1 and CDR2 (germline): MNHEY, SVGAGI. The CDR3 contains 19 residues. In nucleotides, the CDR3 is TGTGCCAGCAGTTACTCCGGAAAACAGGGGACAGGGATCCCCAATGAGCAGTTCTTC. Translated, it gives CASSYSGKQGTGIPNEQFF.

The CDR3, as DNA: TGTGCCAGCAGCGGCGGGACTAGCGGGAGGGCCGGGAACATTCAGTACTTC. As protein: CASSGGTSGRAGNIQYF. The genes are TRBV7-9 and TRBJ2-4; 16 bases agree with TRBD2. The V segment lost 5 bases and the J segment 7 bases; nucleotides outside the gene matches: 8. The CDR3 length is 17 residues. Per the germline V gene, CDR1 is SEHNR and CDR2 is FQNEAQ (reference sequence).

The chain carries TRBV7-8 and TRBJ2-4; 8 positions agree with TRBD1. The junction had 7 bases not matched to a gene; V was cut back by 4 bases and J by 2 bases. The CDR3 is 16 amino acids. Germline-derived CDR1 and CDR2 are SGHVS and FQNEAQ. The CDR3 DNA is TGTGCCAGCAGCTCGCAGCACAGGGGGACCAAAAACATTCAGTACTTC. It encodes CASSSQHRGTKNIQYF.

The CDR3 sequence: CASSRGGLNEQFF. The CDR3 coding sequence is TGCGCCAGCAGCCGGGGGGGTCTCAATGAGCAGTTCTTC. This rearrangement joins TRBV4-1 to TRBJ2-1, with 7 bases fitting TRBD2. From germline, CDR1 is MGHRA and CDR2 YSYEKL. The CDR3 is made up of 13 amino acids. V lost 4 bases and J lost 6; bases outside the gene matches: 3.

The genes are TRBV7-3 and TRBJ2-5; perhaps TRBD2 as D (6 bases). Germline V gene data show CDR1 as SGHTA and CDR2 as FQGTGA. With 1 base removed from V and 3 bases from J, the gap between germline ends came to 9 bases. This CDR3 contains 14 residues. The CDR3 is CASSLMGGEETQYF. CDR3 DNA: TGTGCCAGCAGCTTAATGGGGGGAGAAGAGACCCAGTACTTC.

The chain employs TRBV30 and TRBJ2-3, with TRBD2 matching 8 bases. V lost 3 bases, J lost 5 bases, and 1 base stayed unmatched. The germline V gene has CDR1 GTSNPN and CDR2 SVGIG (reference sequence). The CDR3 runs 12 residues. The CDR3 reads CAWSGRGDTQYF. CDR3 nucleotide sequence: TGTGCCTGGAGCGGGAGGGGAGATACGCAGTATTTT.

The CDR3: CASSSRLTRYF. Here the CDR3 DNA reads TGTGCCAGCAGTTCCCGACTCACGAGGTATTTT. This rearrangement joins TRBV28 to TRBJ2-3; D call uncertain. Germline lookup yields CDR1 MDHEN and CDR2 SYDVKM. The CDR3 sequence is 11 residues long. Trimming left V 4 bases short and J 14 bases short, with 13 bases between.

This clonotype showed up just once. This sequence joins TRBV20-1 and TRBJ2-7; TRBD2 aligns across 8 bases. CDR1 and CDR2 from the germline V gene are DFQATT and SNEGSKA (reference sequence). The CDR3 loop spans 14 amino acids. The CDR3 nucleotides read TGCAGCCCATCACTAAGACTAGCGCCCTACGAGCAGTACTTC. Translation gives CSPSLRLAPYEQYF.

This clonotype was seen a handful of times. The gene calls are TRBV7-9 and TRBJ2-5; TRBD2 is a possible D gene (6 bases). The CDR3 covers 15 residues. V lost 5 bases and J 2 bases, leaving 15 bases between the germline ends. Germline CDR1 reads SEHNR; CDR2 reads FQNEAQ (reference sequence). The CDR3 is CASSIPGVGQETQYF. CDR3 nucleotides: TGTGCCAGCAGCATCCCGGGGGTCGGACAAGAGACCCAGTACTTC.

This rearrangement joins TRBV27 to TRBJ2-7; D may be TRBD1 or TRBD2 (5 bases each). Germline CDR1 MNHEY, CDR2 SMNVEV (reference sequence). Trimming removed 3 bases from V and 0 bases from J, with 12 bases in between. The CDR3 contains 15 residues. CDR3 coding DNA: TGTGCCAGCAGTTTCGAGGGGCAGCTCTCCTACGAGCAGTACTTC. This sequence encodes CASSFEGQLSYEQYF.

The chain couples TRBV5-1 to TRBJ2-4; 7 bases are a match to TRBD1. The DNA matches TRBJ2-5 better at its end, which makes the J call doubtful. The germline V gene has CDR1 SGHRS and CDR2 YFSETQ. The CDR3 loop spans 14 amino acids. CDR3 DNA: TGCGCCAGCAGCGTCAAGACAGGGCAAGAGACCCAGTACTTC. Translating it yields CASSVKTGQETQYF.

The chain links TRBV30 to TRBJ2-7; tentatively, D is TRBD1 (5 bases). This CDR3 contains 13 residues. Looked up from germline, CDR1 is GTSNPN and CDR2 is SVGIG (reference sequence). The ends were cut back, 2 bases at V and 1 base at J, with 9 bases in the middle. CDR3 sequence reads: CAWSFGASYEQYF. CDR3 in DNA: TGTGCCTGGAGTTTTGGGGCATCCTACGAGCAGTACTTC.

This chain joins TRBV12-3 or TRBV12-4 and TRBJ2-3; no clear D. The CDR3 extends over 16 amino acids. V was cut by 2 bases and J by 1 base, with 13 bases left in between. The CDR3 nucleotides read TGTGCCAGCAGTTTACTAGTGAGTTCCGGCACAGATACGCAGTATTTT. This codes for CASSLLVSSGTDTQYF.

This clonotype showed up just once. This chain links TRBV20-1 with TRBJ2-7, with D perhaps TRBD2 (6 bases). V lost 0 bases and J lost 2, with 14 bases in between. In germline, CDR1 is DFQATT, CDR2 SNEGSKA (reference sequence). The CDR3 runs to 15 residues. The CDR3 loop reads CSARDRTKGTYEQYF. The CDR3 coding sequence is TGCAGTGCTAGAGATCGGACTAAGGGGACCTACGAGCAGTACTTC.

The chain recombines TRBV12-3 or TRBV12-4 with TRBJ2-4; D could derive from TRBD1 or TRBD2 (6 bases each). The J call is uncertain, as TRBJ2-7 better fits the DNA end. The CDR3 is 14 residues long. The CDR3 region has the DNA TGTGCCAGCACTCTGGGGGGCTTAATCTACGAGCAGTACTTC. Protein: CASTLGGLIYEQYF.

The V call is TRBV14, the J call TRBJ2-3; 9 bases line up with TRBD2. The V segment lost 4 bases and the J segment 0 bases; nucleotides outside the gene matches: 2. Germline V CDR1 and CDR2: SGHDN, FVKESK. This CDR3 has 15 amino acids. CDR3 DNA sequence: TGTGCCAGCAGCCTCAGCGGGGGGAGCACAGATACGCAGTATTTT. This gives the protein CASSLSGGSTDTQYF.

The V gene is TRBV28, the J gene TRBJ1-2; TRBD1 is a possible D gene (5 bases). The CDR3 spans 14 residues. Between the trimmed V and J ends, which lost 5 bases and 2 bases, there was a span of 12 bases. CDR1 is MDHEN and CDR2 is SYDVKM in the germline V gene. The CDR3 nucleotides are TGTGCCAGCAGTCCCTGGGACGGCAACTATGGCTACACCTTC. Translating gives CASSPWDGNYGYTF.

The chain has TRBV2 and TRBJ2-4; D gene ambiguous. Matching the DNA end better, TRBJ2-7 makes the J call doubtful. There are 14 residues in the CDR3. CDR1 is SNHLY, CDR2 FYNNEI, per germline. CDR3 sequence reads: CASRLSPYSYEQYF. CDR3 nucleotides: TGTGCCAGCAGATTGAGCCCGTACTCCTACGAGCAGTACTTC.